The TCR beta chain under discussion was sequenced for a study of blood T cell repertoires in COVID-19. Authors' processing steps: The assay estimated nucleated cells by amplifying reference gene primers. Clones were read by immunoSEQ multiplex PCR, and TCRdb kept only the in-frame ones, dropping some. V, J and clone size reflect that table, while D and trimming were determined from the DNA. The data show some 200,000 clones, with around four fifths seen just once and 12% held by the top ten. V shed 3 bases, J shed 7 bases, and the junction held 12 bases outside the gene matches. The CDR3 runs 16 residues. Germline loops: CDR1 LGHDT, CDR2 YNNKEL (reference sequence).

The specimen sequenced was PBMCs or T cells enriched from blood (not recorded which). The receptor was isolated from a man in his forties who had recovered from COVID-19. The chain combines TRBV3-1 (or the pseudogene TRBV3-2) with TRBJ2-1; TRBD2 aligns across 7 bases. The CDR3 DNA sequence: TGTGCCAGCAGCCACCCCAGGCGCGGGAGCTCAAATGAGCAGTTCTTC. Translation gives CASSHPRRGSSNEQFF.